The text below deals with one T cell receptor beta chain. The antigen it recognizes is unknown. No much larger clone is present one base from it, and per-base qualities are unavailable. The data were taken from a study of vaccination effects on CD4 cells after COVID-19 (dated by TCRdb to the early 2020s). As for the study more broadly: Post-vaccine samples across the study were collected a median of 72 days after the second dose, with a range of 14 to 241. In both COVID-19 convalescent patients and infection-naive vaccine recipients, the study compared SARS-CoV-2 spike-specific CD4+ TCR repertoires from before mRNA vaccination with those from after it. The full study included around nine COVID-19 convalescent patients and several SARS-CoV-2-naive healthy vaccine recipients. The Oncomine TCR Beta short-read assay on an Illumina iSeq 100 was used to sequence cultures from other donors in the study. Study-level results and caveats: In healthy vaccine recipients, vaccine-induced clones were almost all SARS-CoV-2 mono-reactive, with only 1 of 255 cross-reactive with common cold coronaviruses. Both infection-induced and vaccine-induced clones contracted markedly at late post-vaccination timepoints, which is consistent with waning T cell responses. Limitations of the study were the small number of convalescent patients and the absence of early post-infection timepoints.

The germline V gene (reference sequence) sets CDR1 to MNHEY and CDR2 to SMNVEV. The CDR3 contains 11 residues, cysteine and phenylalanine counted. Only the CDR3 DNA is retained, 33 bases long and in frame from the first base. V loses 6 bases, J loses 8 bases, and the germline ends lie 10 bases apart. Library prep was done by the immunoSEQ multiplex PCR assay. DNA from the cultured, isolated CD4+ T cells was subjected to TCR beta CDR3 sequencing. Under the source paper's analysis protocol: Non-productive TCR sequences were removed, reads were trimmed to the CDR3 region, and CDR3s of at least 7 amino acids were retained. The MANAFEST web app was used to pick out antigen-specific clonotypes by comparing their expansion in peptide wells with that in reference cultures. For clones to be considered positive, expansion at FDR<0.05 versus reference and all other wells, an odds ratio above 5, and a frequency above 0.1% in two replicate wells were required. Clonotypes significantly expanded in SARS-CoV-2 spike wells and in at least one common cold coronavirus spike condition were defined as cross-reactive. Levenshtein distance calculated with the stringdist R package was used to assess CDR3 similarity, and unrooted trees were constructed with ape in R 3.6.1. In its TCRdb copy, this immuneACCESS table keeps in-frame sequences only and misses some clones. Where compared with another copy, unresolved V genes explain less than half of these, and the others have no known cause. The DNA gave D and trimming, while V, J and clone size come from that table. The sample records about 59,000 clones, 75% to 85% of which are singletons. The ten top clones hold 1.5% to 2.5% of the sample.

The ViraFEST assay stimulated PBMC with viral peptide pools and then used TCR sequencing to identify antigen-specific CD4+ T cell clonotypes by expansion. After more than nine days of culture, CD4+ T cells were isolated with the EasySep CD4+ T cell isolation kit. Each participant received two doses of an mRNA SARS-CoV-2 vaccine, either BNT162b2 or mRNA-1273. The absence of prior SARS-CoV-2 infection in healthy vaccine recipients was confirmed by negative nucleocapsid antibodies before and after vaccination. A few million PBMC per well were cultured with approximately 10 ug/ml peptides in IMDM containing 5% human AB serum, about 9 IU/ml IL-2 and gentamicin. Half of the culture medium was replaced with fresh IL-2-containing medium on days 3 and 7. Unless noted otherwise, every peptide stimulation condition was cultured in triplicate wells. PBMC were separated from whole blood using Ficoll-Paque Plus gradient centrifugation and were then either cryopreserved at -140C or used fresh. Overlapping peptide pools spanned the spike proteins of SARS-CoV-2 and the common cold coronaviruses HCoV-NL63, HCoV-OC43 and HCoV-229E. The QIAamp micro DNA kit was used to extract genomic DNA from the cultured CD4+ T cells.

This specimen consisted of CD4+ T cells from PBMCs cultured with HCoV-OC43 spike peptides, obtained after COVID-19 vaccination. The cell subset or site label here, explained by the study, means: HCoV-OC43 spike overlapping peptide pool stimulation. This sequence originates from a human donor who received a COVID-19 vaccine. In this chain, TRBV27 is recombined with TRBJ1-2; no D gene call is confident. The CDR3 region has the sequence CASRKDRGYTF. The nucleotide sequence reads TGTGCCAGCAGGAAGGACCGCGGCTACACCTTC.